This T cell receptor beta chain emerged from a study of molecular identifiers for immune sequencing clone quantification. TCRdb itself ran the PCR reads through MiXCR, one entry per CDR3 protein. The profile shows 350,000 or so distinct CDR3 sequences, about a fifth of them singletons. Looked up from germline, CDR1 is SGHDN and CDR2 is FVKESK. There are 13 residues in the CDR3. Input for naive CD8 libraries was about 19,000 to 1,100,000 sorted cells; the RNA fraction used was 10%, 30% or 50%. This clonotype was seen a few times. What it recognizes is unknown. The junction departs from the called germline gene at one end, perhaps through a read error. Overall study findings and caveats: In a background of approximately 1 million naive cells, spiked Jurkat TCR RNA from one cell was reportedly detectable. Highly expanded clone sizes could be underestimated by identical TCR molecules that share a barcode.

The clonotype comes from a human donor in good health. Some libraries in this study had Jurkat cell RNA spiked in. The sequenced sample was naive CD8+ T cells from blood, with Jurkat cell RNA spiked in. Subset denoted: FACS-sorted CD8+CD4-CCR7+CD45RA+ naive T cells. The chain combines TRBV14 with TRBJ2-3, with TRBD2 matching 9 bases. The CDR3 region has the DNA TGTGCCAGCAGCCAAGTGGTGGCGGGGGGGCCGAATTTT. Its translation is CASSQVVAGGPNF.